This entry features one T cell receptor (beta chain) sequence. The V end lost 4 bases, the J end lost 6 bases, and 15 bases lay between the germline ends. CDR1 is SGDLS and CDR2 is YYNGEE in the germline V gene. This CDR3 is 14 amino acids long. The protocol was immunoSEQ multiplex PCR, while the TCRdb copy is restricted to in-frame clones and leaves out a portion. The sample includes approximately 92,000 clones, roughly 95% seen only once; the top ten take about 0.19%. The data belong to a study of OX40 agonist ivuxolimab in advanced cancers. Sequenced material: CD4+ or CD8+ T cells sorted from blood, taken in a trial of the OX40 agonist ivuxolimab. The chain couples TRBV9 to TRBJ2-3; possible D gene TRBD1, 5 bases. The receptor was isolated from an adult with an advanced solid tumor such as melanoma, head and neck, liver or kidney cancer. CDR3 in DNA: TGTGCCAGCAGCCCCCTCACAGGAACCGATACGCAGTATTTT. This sequence encodes CASSPLTGTDTQYF.